The 11 T cell receptor beta chains reported below all come from one sample, sequenced in a study of regulatory T cells in long-lasting Graves disease. Documented time point: persistent/refractory GD, antithyroid drugs over 5 years with positive TRAb. The TCR library was prepared using RNA isolated from PBMCs. In building TCR beta libraries, iRepertoire HTBI primers were used together with Arm-PCR of CDR3 regions. MiXCR, run by TCRdb on the multiplex PCR reads, gives a single entry per CDR3 protein. The sample includes more than 300,000 distinct CDR3 sequences, around 20% of them seen just once. The sequencing used peripheral blood mononuclear cells (PBMCs), collected when the disease was refractory, from a patient treated with antithyroid drugs. The origin of the receptors is a female donor with Graves disease.

This clonotype showed up just a few times. The genes are TRBV6-2 or TRBV6-3 and TRBJ2-7; maybe TRBD2 (7 bases). This CDR3 is 15 amino acids long. Germline V gene data show CDR1 as MNHEY and CDR2 as SVGEGT. The germline V and J ends were trimmed by 6 bases and 2 bases, with 17 bases remaining between them. CDR3 amino acids: CASSNIRGGTYEQYF. The CDR3 DNA reads as TGTGCCAGCAGCAACATTAGGGGGGGGACCTACGAGCAGTACTTC.

About this clonotype: This CDR3 is missing its conserved last phenylalanine or tryptophan, likely due to a read error. The chain links TRBV6-5 to TRBJ1-5, with 7 bases lining up with TRBD1. Germline V gene sequence: CDR1 MNHEY, CDR2 SVGAGI. This CDR3 comprises 19 residues. V shed 0 bases, J shed 2 bases, and the junction held 13 bases outside the gene matches. This CDR3 is CASSYSNPWTGSGNQPQHL. In DNA form, the CDR3 reads TGTGCCAGCAGTTACTCGAACCCCTGGACAGGATCCGGCAATCAGCCCCAGCATCTT.

Many counts were recorded for this clonotype. J is TRBJ1-6 and V is TRBV12-3 or TRBV12-4; D might be TRBD1 (5 bases). V gave up 3 bases and J gave up 13 bases, with 16 bases separating them. CDR3 length equals 14 residues. This CDR3 reads CASSLVLGRPPLHF. The DNA for the CDR3 is TGTGCCAGCAGTTTGGTTTTGGGACGGCCTCCCCTCCACTTT.

The rearrangement joins TRBV4-1 to TRBJ1-2; D remains unclear. Per the germline V gene, CDR1 is MGHRA and CDR2 is YSYEKL. Trimming cost V 1 base and J 2 bases, with 8 bases left between them. This CDR3 spans 14 amino acids. CDR3 sequence reads: CASSQAYTNYGYTF. CDR3 DNA: TGCGCCAGCAGCCAAGCGTACACCAACTATGGCTACACCTTC.

The chain combines TRBV5-5 with TRBJ1-4; D might be TRBD1 (5 bases). V lost 3 bases to trimming and J lost 13 bases, with 22 bases between them. The CDR3 is 15 residues long. Germline V gene sequence: CDR1 SGHKS, CDR2 YYEKEE (reference sequence). CDR3 sequence: CASSSYEPRGRGLFF. In DNA, the CDR3 is TGTGCCAGCAGCTCTTACGAGCCGCGGGGGAGAGGACTGTTTTTT.

Many counts were recorded for this clonotype. The genes are TRBV11-1 and TRBJ1-1; D is uncertain. The CDR3 spans 14 residues. Trimming left V 5 bases short and J 6 bases short, with 16 bases between. CDR1 is SGHAT and CDR2 is FQDESV in the germline V gene (reference sequence). As DNA, the CDR3 is TGTGCCAGCAGCCAAACAATGACCGGGCCTGAAGCTTTCTTT. It specifies CASSQTMTGPEAFF.

The gene calls are TRBV6-2 or TRBV6-3 and TRBJ1-2, with D perhaps matching TRBD1 (6 bases). The CDR3 has 14 residues. Germline V gene lookup returns CDR1 MNHEY and CDR2 SVGEGT. Trimming pared 2 bases from V and 8 bases from J, leaving 15 bases between. This chain's CDR3 is CASSYGSGGGGYTF. The CDR3 DNA follows: TGTGCCAGCAGTTACGGGTCGGGGGGGGGCGGCTACACCTTC.

This chain's CDR3 is CASSLSITGQGGPEAFF. The CDR3 region has the DNA TGTGCCAGCAGTTTATCCATAACGGGACAGGGTGGGCCTGAAGCTTTCTTT. This chain joins TRBV28 and TRBJ1-1, with 9 nucleotides matching TRBD1. CDR1 and CDR2 from the germline V gene are MDHEN and SYDVKM. This CDR3 contains 17 residues. The trim removed 1 base at V and 6 bases at J, leaving 12 bases unmatched.

The chain carries TRBV10-3 and TRBJ2-1, with D perhaps being TRBD1 or TRBD2 (5 bases each). Trimming removed 11 bases at V and 3 bases at J, with 14 bases between. The CDR3 has 13 residues. The germline V gene has CDR1 ENHRY and CDR2 SYGVKD. The CDR3 sequence: CACSGPRYNEQFF. Written as DNA, the CDR3 is TGTGCCTGTTCGGGACCCCGCTACAATGAGCAGTTCTTC.

The sample holds many counts of this clonotype. The chain has TRBV29-1 and TRBJ1-1, with D possibly matching TRBD1 (5 bases). The CDR3 is 14 residues long. Germline V gene lookup returns CDR1 SQVTM and CDR2 ANQGSEA. V lost 7 bases and J lost 0, with 15 bases in between. The DNA of the CDR3 is TGCAGCGCTCAAGAGACAGCGATGAACACTGAAGCTTTCTTT. Its translation: CSAQETAMNTEAFF.

This clonotype occurred many times. The genes are TRBV2 and TRBJ1-1; TRBD1 might be the D (6 bases). CDR1 is SNHLY and CDR2 is FYNNEI in the germline V gene. The CDR3 is 13 amino acids. Trimming took 3 bases from V and 6 from J, leaving 11 bases between them. The DNA of the CDR3 is TGTGCCAGCAGTGACGGATGGACAGCTGAAGCTTTCTTT. Protein sequence: CASSDGWTAEAFF.